The present T cell receptor (beta chain) was sequenced within a study of blood T cells in healthy people across ages. Study-wide context: Template switching captured about one barcoded beta molecule per two T cells.

Alongside a J-beta primer mix, a sample-barcoded 5' primer served in a second PCR lasting roughly 6 to 11 cycles. Each cDNA molecule carried a tag from a template-switch adaptor that contained 12 random nucleotides. Sequencing of every sample gave 2.5 million or more CDR3-containing paired-end reads. From the 5' RACE reads, TCRdb called clonotypes with MiXCR, one entry per CDR3 protein. The data show about 320,000 distinct CDR3 sequences, roughly 27% seen once. V lost 5 bases, J lost 7 bases, and 18 bases lay in between. Germline V gene data show CDR1 as DFQATT and CDR2 as SNEGSKA (reference sequence). The CDR3 is made up of 14 amino acids.

The chain uses TRBV20-1 and TRBJ2-4, with D possibly matching TRBD2 (6 bases). Sequences were obtained from blood. The sequence was collected from a woman aged 70 to 79 in good health. As DNA, the CDR3 is TGCAGTGCTGGCGGGACTGGGCTCACGAACATTCAGTACTTC. Translating gives CSAGGTGLTNIQYF.